This TCR beta chain was profiled in a study of beta chain features in type 1 diabetes. In the study overall: Age, gender and cell yields were alike across patients and healthy donors. Findings and caveats of the study: Type 1 diabetes patients had moderately but significantly shorter TCRB CDR3s in all four CD4+ subsets. The study found that naive, central memory and Treg TCRB repertoires appeared more similar in patients than in healthy donors.

The study reverse transcribed the entire isolated RNA, so it sequenced expressed TCRB transcripts. Using immunoSEQ multiplex PCR, the repertoire was profiled, and TCRdb retains in-frame clones only, with some absent. The sample comprises hundreds of thousands of clones, about 16% of which are singletons, and 0.09% to 0.095% rests with the top ten. Over 98% purity was reached by all sorted populations. This CDR3 comprises 15 residues. Germline CDR1 reads LNHDA; CDR2 reads SQIVND (reference sequence). V lost 4 bases to trimming and J lost 2 bases, with 15 bases between them. Points on this clone: Its target is unknown.

The sample comprised naive CD4+ T cells from blood. The sequence came from a man between 18 and 35 years old in good health. The V gene is TRBV19, the J gene TRBJ2-7; D is uncertain. This CDR3 reads CASSSGSRSPYEQYF. DNA of the CDR3: TGTGCCAGTAGTAGCGGCAGTCGGTCGCCCTACGAGCAGTACTTC. Supplemented by reference TRBV19 and TRBJ2-7, the full variable domain reads DGGITQSPKYLFRKEGQNVTLSCEQNLNHDAMYWYRQDPGQGLRLIYYSQIVNDFQKGDIAEGYSVSREKKESFPLTVTSAQKNPTAFYLCASSSGSRSPYEQYFGPGTRLTVT.